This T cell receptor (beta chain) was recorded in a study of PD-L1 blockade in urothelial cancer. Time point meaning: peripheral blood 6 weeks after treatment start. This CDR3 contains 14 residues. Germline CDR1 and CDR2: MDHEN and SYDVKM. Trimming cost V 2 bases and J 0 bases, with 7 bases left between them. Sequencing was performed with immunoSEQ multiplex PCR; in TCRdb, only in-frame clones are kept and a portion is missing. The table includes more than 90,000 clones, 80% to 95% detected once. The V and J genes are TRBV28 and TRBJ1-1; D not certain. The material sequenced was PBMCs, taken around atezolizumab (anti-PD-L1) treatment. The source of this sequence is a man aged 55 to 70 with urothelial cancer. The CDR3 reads CASSLPGMNTEAFF. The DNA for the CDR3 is TGTGCCAGCAGTTTACCGGGAATGAACACTGAAGCTTTCTTT.